These 17 T cell receptor beta chains were sequenced from one sample in a study of blood T cell repertoires in COVID-19. Method: immunoSEQ multiplex PCR; TCRdb's copy keeps in-frame clones and lacks some. The repertoire holds around 150,000 clones, around four fifths seen once, with 2.2% in the top ten. Input material: peripheral blood. The receptor source for this set is a man between 65 and 79 years old with acute or convalescent COVID-19.

V gene TRBV5-4 combines with J gene TRBJ1-5, with no clear D. Trimming left V 0 bases short and J 5 bases short, with 12 bases between. The CDR3 has 15 amino acids. Germline values: CDR1 SGHNT, CDR2 YYREEE (reference sequence). In DNA, the CDR3 is TGTGCCAGCAGCTTGGATGGGAGTGCCGATCAGCCCCAGCATTTT. Translating gives CASSLDGSADQPQHF.

The chain combines TRBV15 with TRBJ1-1; 7 bases are a match to TRBD1. Looked up from germline, CDR1 is LNHNV and CDR2 is YYDKDF (reference sequence). The CDR3 contains 14 residues. Unmatched junction bases numbered 1, after V lost 2 bases and J lost 1 base. This chain's CDR3 is CATSRNRGNTEAFF. CDR3 in DNA: TGTGCCACCAGCAGAAACAGGGGGAACACTGAAGCTTTCTTT.

The chain recombines TRBV28 with TRBJ1-3; the match to TRBD1 covers 11 bases. Germline V gene lookup returns CDR1 MDHEN and CDR2 SYDVKM. The CDR3 is 17 residues long. The J segment lost 7 bases and the V segment lost 6 bases, leaving 14 bases of the junction unmatched. The CDR3 loop is CASRSRRTGGFQNTIYF. The DNA for the CDR3 is TGTGCCAGCAGATCACGCCGGACAGGGGGCTTCCAGAACACCATATATTTT.

CDR3 in amino acids: CASSAGTGPSTDTQYF. The CDR3 nucleotides are TGTGCCAGCAGTGCCGGGACAGGACCTAGCACAGATACGCAGTATTTT. The chain couples TRBV6-1 to TRBJ2-3; 8 positions agree with TRBD1. The CDR3 contains 16 residues. V was clipped by 4 bases and J by 0 bases; unmatched bases: 6. Looked up from germline, CDR1 is MNHNS and CDR2 is SASEGT.

The chain links TRBV7-8 to TRBJ1-1, with D tentatively TRBD1 (5 bases). This CDR3 contains 13 residues. Germline V gene lookup returns CDR1 SGHVS and CDR2 FQNEAQ. V lost 5 bases, J lost 1 base, and 8 bases lay in between. In DNA form, the CDR3 reads TGTGCCAGCAGCCGCCAGGGGAACACTGAAGCTTTCTTT. Its translation is CASSRQGNTEAFF. Based on the CDR3 plus reference TRBV7-8 and TRBJ1-1, the full variable domain is GAGVSQSPRYKVAKRGQDVALRCDPISGHVSLFWYQQALGQGPEFLTYFQNEAQLDKSGLPSDRFFAERPEGSVSTLKIQRTQQEDSAVYLCASSRQGNTEAFFGQGTRLTVV.

The chain couples TRBV7-6 to TRBJ1-5; D not certain. This CDR3 is built from 13 residues. CDR1 SGHVS and CDR2 FNYEAQ come from the germline V gene. Trimming pared 3 bases from V and 5 bases from J, leaving 8 bases between. The CDR3 DNA reads TGTGCCAGCAGCTTCTCAGAAGATCAGCCCCAGCATTTT. It is translated as CASSFSEDQPQHF.

Only one count was recorded for this clone. The chain links TRBV11-2 to TRBJ2-1; 11 positions agree with TRBD2. Trimming cost V 4 bases and J 4 bases; bases outside gene matches: 3. The CDR3 sequence is 15 residues long. Germline CDR1 is SGHAT and CDR2 is FQNNGV. The chain's CDR3 is CASSSTSGRYNEQFF. The DNA for the CDR3 is TGTGCCAGCAGCTCAACTAGCGGGAGATACAATGAGCAGTTCTTC.

In its sample, this clone was seen once. J is TRBJ1-6 and V is TRBV5-1, with TRBD1 matching 9 bases. J gave up 4 bases and V 4 bases, and 6 bases lay outside the gene matches. The CDR3 spans 16 residues. CDR1 is SGHRS and CDR2 is YFSETQ in the germline V gene. The CDR3: CASSLGTGPYNSPLHF. The CDR3 nucleotides read TGCGCCAGCAGCCTTGGGACAGGGCCATATAATTCACCCCTCCACTTT. The whole variable domain, remainder taken from reference TRBV5-1 and TRBJ1-6, is KAGVTQTPRYLIKTRGQQVTLSCSPISGHRSVSWYQQTPGQGLQFLFEYFSETQRNKGNFPGRFSGRQFSNSRSEMNVSTLELGDSALYLCASSLGTGPYNSPLHFGNGTRLTVT.

The V call is TRBV6-5, the J call TRBJ2-7; 8 positions agree with TRBD1. The V and J ends lost 6 bases and 6 bases, in that order; junction bases with no gene match: 13. The CDR3 consists of 15 residues. Germline assignment: CDR1 MNHEY and CDR2 SVGAGI. In DNA, the CDR3 is TGTGCCAGCAGAGACTTACAGGGGGTGTCGATCGAGCAGTACTTC. Protein sequence: CASRDLQGVSIEQYF.

The chain links TRBV7-2 to TRBJ2-3, with D possibly TRBD2 on 5 matching bases. With 4 bases removed from V and 3 bases from J, the gap between germline ends came to 8 bases. CDR3 length equals 13 residues. From germline, CDR1 is SGHTA and CDR2 FQGNSA. CDR3 coding DNA: TGTGCCAGCAGCTACCGGGAAACAGATACGCAGTATTTT. It specifies CASSYRETDTQYF. The whole variable domain, remainder taken from reference TRBV7-2 and TRBJ2-3, is GAGVSQSPSNKVTEKGKDVELRCDPISGHTALYWYRQSLGQGLEFLIYFQGNSAPDKSGLPSDRFSAERTGGSVSTLTIQRTQQEDSAVYLCASSYRETDTQYFGPGTRLTVL.

The CDR3 sequence is CASSITGQGYEQYF. CDR3 DNA sequence: TGTGCCAGTAGTATAACGGGACAGGGCTACGAGCAGTACTTC. J is TRBJ2-7 and V is TRBV19; TRBD1 matches at 9 bases. The V segment lost 2 bases and the J segment 3 bases; nucleotides outside the gene matches: 2. CDR3 size: 14 residues. Germline CDR1 and CDR2: LNHDA and SQIVND (reference sequence).

The chain couples TRBV5-1 to TRBJ2-7, with D tentatively TRBD2 (5 bases). The CDR3 is made up of 16 amino acids. Per germline, CDR1 SGHRS and CDR2 YFSETQ. Trimming pared 0 bases from V and 1 base from J, leaving 14 bases between. The DNA of the CDR3 is TGCGCCAGCAGCTTGGGATCCGGGGTTGGGTCCTACGAGCAGTACTTC. Translation: CASSLGSGVGSYEQYF. The full variable domain, with the rest looked up from reference TRBV5-1 and TRBJ2-7, is KAGVTQTPRYLIKTRGQQVTLSCSPISGHRSVSWYQQTPGQGLQFLFEYFSETQRNKGNFPGRFSGRQFSNSRSEMNVSTLELGDSALYLCASSLGSGVGSYEQYFGPGTRLTVT.

V and J are TRBV28 and TRBJ2-2; no clear D gene. CDR1 is MDHEN, CDR2 SYDVKM, per germline. This CDR3 region has 16 residues. V was clipped by 1 base and J by 6 bases, with 15 bases between them. CDR3 protein: CASSLSPAPGSGELFF. CDR3 sequence (DNA): TGTGCCAGCAGTTTATCCCCGGCCCCGGGTTCCGGGGAGCTGTTTTTT.

This clone is a singleton in its sample. The J gene is TRBJ2-2, the V gene TRBV7-3; 12 nucleotides line up with TRBD2. The CDR3 covers 15 residues. Germline CDR1 reads SGHTA; CDR2 reads FQGTGA. With V trimmed by 5 bases and J by 6 bases, 4 bases remained unmatched. The CDR3 nucleotides read TGTGCCAGCAGCCCCCGACTAGCGGGAGCCGGGGAGCTGTTTTTT. This sequence encodes CASSPRLAGAGELFF. Drawing the rest from reference TRBV7-3 and TRBJ2-2, the complete variable domain is GAGVSQTPSNKVTEKGKYVELRCDPISGHTALYWYRQSLGQGPEFLIYFQGTGAADDSGLPNDRFFAVRPEGSVSTLKIQRTERGDSAVYLCASSPRLAGAGELFFGEGSRLTVL.

The V and J genes are TRBV11-2 and TRBJ1-1, with D unresolved. Trimming shortened V by 3 bases and J by 4 bases, and 18 bases separated the two germline ends. This CDR3 comprises 16 residues. From germline, CDR1 is SGHAT and CDR2 FQNNGV. In DNA, the CDR3 is TGTGCCAGCAGCTTCATTTCGGGCCTGGCGGGCACTGAAGCTTTCTTT. Amino acids: CASSFISGLAGTEAFF. Using reference TRBV11-2 and TRBJ1-1 for the parts outside the CDR3, the full variable domain is EAGVAQSPRYKIIEKRQSVAFWCNPISGHATLYWYQQILGQGPKLLIQFQNNGVVDDSQLPKDRFSAERLKGVDSTLKIQPAKLEDSAVYLCASSFISGLAGTEAFFGQGTRLTVV.

The rearrangement joins TRBV11-3 to TRBJ2-2; 10 nucleotides agree with TRBD1. V lost 4 bases and J lost 6; bases outside the gene matches: 5. Looked up from germline, CDR1 is SGHNT and CDR2 is YENEEA. This CDR3 has 15 residues. Here the CDR3 DNA reads TGTGCCAGCAGCTGGGACAGGGGAAGAGCCGGGGAGCTGTTTTTT. It translates to CASSWDRGRAGELFF.

The V gene is TRBV27, the J gene TRBJ1-1; D possibly corresponds to TRBD1 (6 bases). The length of the CDR3 is 16 residues. V was cut by 6 bases and J by 0 bases, with 17 bases left in between. Germline assignment: CDR1 MNHEY and CDR2 SMNVEV (reference sequence). Written as DNA, the CDR3 is TGTGCCAGCAGCACGCTGGGGCAGGGGATGAACACTGAAGCTTTCTTT. Translated, it gives CASSTLGQGMNTEAFF.